This T cell receptor beta chain appears in the sequencing data of a study of CD8 T cells in ankylosing spondylitis. Overall study findings and caveats: Blood from ankylosing spondylitis patients appeared to carry a characteristic roughly 8-variant TCR beta motif.

With molecular barcodes, quantitative 5'-RACE was used to make the TCR beta libraries. In TCRdb, the 5' RACE reads were re-called with MiXCR into one record per CDR3 protein. The table includes 350,000 to 450,000 distinct CDR3 sequences, roughly 27% detected once. To note about this clonotype: No antigen is known for it. No conserved phenylalanine or tryptophan ends this CDR3, so it is likely a read error. Because the CDR3's place on the DNA is in doubt, the DNA is left out and the CDR3 is given as listed by TCRdb.

The sequence derives from a male donor with ankylosing spondylitis. Specimen: blood, either unsorted or a sorted T cell fraction (not recorded which).

The CDR3 spells CASSYGSSRNI. The V and J genes are TRBV7-9 and TRBJ2-1; TRBD1 was called by the table and not checked on the DNA. Germline V lookup: CDR1 SEHNR, CDR2 FQNEAQ (reference sequence). The CDR3 spans 11 residues, counting both ends.